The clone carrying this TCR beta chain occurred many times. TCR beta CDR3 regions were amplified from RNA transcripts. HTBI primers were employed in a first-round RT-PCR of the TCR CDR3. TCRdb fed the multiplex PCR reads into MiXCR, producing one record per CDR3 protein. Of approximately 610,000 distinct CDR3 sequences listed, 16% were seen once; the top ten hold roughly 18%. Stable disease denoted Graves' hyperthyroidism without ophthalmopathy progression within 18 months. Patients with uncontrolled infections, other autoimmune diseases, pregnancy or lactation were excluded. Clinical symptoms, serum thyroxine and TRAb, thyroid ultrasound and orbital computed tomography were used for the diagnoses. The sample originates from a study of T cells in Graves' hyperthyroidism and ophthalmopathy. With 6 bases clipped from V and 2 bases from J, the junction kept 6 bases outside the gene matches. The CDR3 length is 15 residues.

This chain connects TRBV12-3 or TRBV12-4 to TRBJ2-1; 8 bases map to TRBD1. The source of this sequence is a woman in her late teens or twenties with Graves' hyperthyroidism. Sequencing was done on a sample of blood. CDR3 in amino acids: CASRPQTGAYNEQFF. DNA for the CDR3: TGTGCCAGCAGGCCACAGACAGGGGCCTACAATGAGCAGTTCTTC.